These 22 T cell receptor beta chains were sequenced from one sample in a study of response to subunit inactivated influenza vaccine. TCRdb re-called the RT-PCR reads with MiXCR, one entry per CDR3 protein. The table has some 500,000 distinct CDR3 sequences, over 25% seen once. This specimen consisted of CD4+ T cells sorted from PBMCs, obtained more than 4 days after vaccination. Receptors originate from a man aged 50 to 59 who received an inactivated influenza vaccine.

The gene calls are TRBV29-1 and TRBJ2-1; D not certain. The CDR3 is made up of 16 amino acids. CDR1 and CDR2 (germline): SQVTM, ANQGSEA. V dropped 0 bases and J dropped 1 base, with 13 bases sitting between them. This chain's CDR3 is CSVEDRRRPSYNEQFF. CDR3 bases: TGCAGCGTTGAAGATAGAAGGAGACCGTCCTACAATGAGCAGTTCTTC.

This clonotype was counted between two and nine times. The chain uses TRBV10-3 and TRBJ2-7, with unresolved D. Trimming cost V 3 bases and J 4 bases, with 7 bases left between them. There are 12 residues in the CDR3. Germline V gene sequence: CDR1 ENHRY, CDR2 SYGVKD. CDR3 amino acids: CAISDSLYEQYF. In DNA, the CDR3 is TGTGCCATCAGTGACAGTTTATACGAGCAGTACTTC.

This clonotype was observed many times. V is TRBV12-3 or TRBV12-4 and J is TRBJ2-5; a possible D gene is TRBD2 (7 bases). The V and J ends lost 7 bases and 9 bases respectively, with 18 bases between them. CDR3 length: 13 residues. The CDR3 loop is CASTPGGPGPQYF. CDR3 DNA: TGTGCCAGCACCCCGGGGGGCCCAGGCCCCCAGTACTTC.

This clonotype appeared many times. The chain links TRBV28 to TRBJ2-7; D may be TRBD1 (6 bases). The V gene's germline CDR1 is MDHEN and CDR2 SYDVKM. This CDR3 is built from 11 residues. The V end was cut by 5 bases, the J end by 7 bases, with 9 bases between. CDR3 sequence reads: CASSRTAEQYF. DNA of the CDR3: TGTGCCAGCAGTAGGACAGCAGAGCAGTACTTC.

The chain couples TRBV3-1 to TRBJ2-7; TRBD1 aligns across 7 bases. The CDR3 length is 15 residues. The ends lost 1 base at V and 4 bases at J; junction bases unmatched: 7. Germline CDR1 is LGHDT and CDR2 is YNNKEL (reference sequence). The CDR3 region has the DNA TGTGCCAGCAGCCAAGGCCTTGACAGGGTGTACGAGCAGTACTTC. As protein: CASSQGLDRVYEQYF.

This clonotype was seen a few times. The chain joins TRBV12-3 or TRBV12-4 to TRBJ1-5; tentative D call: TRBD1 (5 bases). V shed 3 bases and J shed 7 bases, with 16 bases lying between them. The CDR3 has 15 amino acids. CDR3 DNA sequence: TGTGCCAGCAGTTTTCATCCGGGGCGAGACCAGCCCCAGCATTTT. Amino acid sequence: CASSFHPGRDQPQHF.

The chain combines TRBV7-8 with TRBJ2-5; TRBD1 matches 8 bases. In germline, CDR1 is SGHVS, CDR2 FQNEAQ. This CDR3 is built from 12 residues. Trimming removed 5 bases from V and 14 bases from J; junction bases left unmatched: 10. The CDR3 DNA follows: TGTGCCAGCAGCATGCCAGGGGGCGTACGTTACTTC. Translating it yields CASSMPGGVRYF.

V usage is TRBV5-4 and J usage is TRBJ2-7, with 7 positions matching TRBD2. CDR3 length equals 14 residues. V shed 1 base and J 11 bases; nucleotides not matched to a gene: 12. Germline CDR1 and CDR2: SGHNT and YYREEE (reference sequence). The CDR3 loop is CASSLLGGDGLKYF. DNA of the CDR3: TGTGCCAGCAGCTTGCTGGGAGGGGATGGGTTGAAGTACTTC.

DNA for the CDR3: TGTGCCAGCTCGCCAGGGACTAGATATACAGATACGCAGTATTTT. As protein: CASSPGTRYTDTQYF. The chain recombines TRBV18 with TRBJ2-3; 8 bases line up with TRBD2. This CDR3 has 15 amino acids. The V segment lost 6 bases and the J segment 3 bases; nucleotides outside the gene matches: 8. CDR1 and CDR2 from the germline V gene are KGHSH and LQKENI.

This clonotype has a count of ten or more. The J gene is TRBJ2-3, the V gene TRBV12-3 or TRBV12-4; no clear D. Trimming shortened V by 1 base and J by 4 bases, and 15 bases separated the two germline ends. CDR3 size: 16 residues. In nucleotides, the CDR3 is TGTGCCAGCAGTTTAGTTGGTAGCCGGGCTTCAGATACGCAGTATTTT. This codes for CASSLVGSRASDTQYF.

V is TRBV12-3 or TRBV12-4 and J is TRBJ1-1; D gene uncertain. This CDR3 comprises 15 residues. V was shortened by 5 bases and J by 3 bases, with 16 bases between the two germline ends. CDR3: CASSLSRAPDTEAFF. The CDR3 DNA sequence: TGTGCCAGCAGTCTGTCTCGGGCGCCGGACACTGAAGCTTTCTTT.

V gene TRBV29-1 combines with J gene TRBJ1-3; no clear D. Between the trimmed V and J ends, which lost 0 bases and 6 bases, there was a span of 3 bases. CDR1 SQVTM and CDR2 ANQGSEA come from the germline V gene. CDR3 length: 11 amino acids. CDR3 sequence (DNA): TGCAGCGTTGAAGATCAAAACACCATATATTTT. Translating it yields CSVEDQNTIYF.

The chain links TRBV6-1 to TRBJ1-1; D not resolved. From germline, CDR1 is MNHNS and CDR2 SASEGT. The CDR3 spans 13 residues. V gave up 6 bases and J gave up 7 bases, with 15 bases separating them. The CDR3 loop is CASSQDGFLEAFF. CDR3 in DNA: TGTGCCAGCAGCCAAGACGGTTTTCTTGAAGCTTTCTTT.

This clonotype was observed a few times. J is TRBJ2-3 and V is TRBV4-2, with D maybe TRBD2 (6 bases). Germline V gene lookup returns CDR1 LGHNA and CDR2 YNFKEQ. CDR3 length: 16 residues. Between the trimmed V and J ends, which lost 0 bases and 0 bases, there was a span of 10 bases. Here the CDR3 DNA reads TGTGCCAGCAGCCAAGATGCGGGGATCAGCACAGATACGCAGTATTTT. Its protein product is CASSQDAGISTDTQYF.

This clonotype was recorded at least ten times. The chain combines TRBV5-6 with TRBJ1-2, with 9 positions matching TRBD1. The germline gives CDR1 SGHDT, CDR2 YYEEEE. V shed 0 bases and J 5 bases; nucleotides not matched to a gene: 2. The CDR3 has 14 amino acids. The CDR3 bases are TGTGCCAGCAGCTTGGGGACAGGGGCTTATGGCTACACCTTC. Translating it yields CASSLGTGAYGYTF.

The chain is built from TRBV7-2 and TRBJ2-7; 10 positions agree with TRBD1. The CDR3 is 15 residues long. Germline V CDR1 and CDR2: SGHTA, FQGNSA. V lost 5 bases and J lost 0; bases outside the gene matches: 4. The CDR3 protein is CASSARDRGSYEQYF. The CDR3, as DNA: TGTGCCAGCAGCGCCCGGGACAGGGGCTCCTACGAGCAGTACTTC. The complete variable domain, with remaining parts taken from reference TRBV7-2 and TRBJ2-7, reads GAGVSQSPSNKVTEKGKDVELRCDPISGHTALYWYRQSLGQGLEFLIYFQGNSAPDKSGLPSDRFSAERTGGSVSTLTIQRTQQEDSAVYLCASSARDRGSYEQYFGPGTRLTVT.

CDR3 sequence: CASRASGGAVDTQYF. In DNA form, the CDR3 reads TGCGCCAGCAGGGCTAGCGGGGGGGCTGTAGATACGCAGTATTTT. The rearrangement uses TRBV10-2 and TRBJ2-3, with TRBD2 identical over 12 bases. The trim removed 6 bases at V and 5 bases at J, leaving 6 bases unmatched. Germline CDR1 and CDR2: WSHSY and SAAADI. CDR3 length: 15 residues.

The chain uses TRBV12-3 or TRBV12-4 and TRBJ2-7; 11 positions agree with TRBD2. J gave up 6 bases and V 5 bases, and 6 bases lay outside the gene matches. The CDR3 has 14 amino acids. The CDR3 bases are TGTGCCAGCAGTCTAACTAGCGGGAGTGGCGAGCAGTACTTC. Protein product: CASSLTSGSGEQYF.

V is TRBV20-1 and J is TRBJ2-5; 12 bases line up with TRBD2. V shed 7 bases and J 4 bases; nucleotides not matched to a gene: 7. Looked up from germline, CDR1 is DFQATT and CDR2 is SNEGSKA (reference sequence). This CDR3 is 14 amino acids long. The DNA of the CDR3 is TGCAGTGTACTAGCGGGGGGCGGGGGAGAGACCCAGTACTTC. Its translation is CSVLAGGGGETQYF.

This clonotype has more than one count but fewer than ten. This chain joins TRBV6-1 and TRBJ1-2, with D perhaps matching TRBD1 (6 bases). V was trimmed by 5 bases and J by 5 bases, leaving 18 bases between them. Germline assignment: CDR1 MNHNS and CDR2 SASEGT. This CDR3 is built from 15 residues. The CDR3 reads CASSTTGTNGYGYTF. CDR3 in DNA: TGTGCCAGCAGTACCACAGGGACCAATGGGTATGGCTACACCTTC.

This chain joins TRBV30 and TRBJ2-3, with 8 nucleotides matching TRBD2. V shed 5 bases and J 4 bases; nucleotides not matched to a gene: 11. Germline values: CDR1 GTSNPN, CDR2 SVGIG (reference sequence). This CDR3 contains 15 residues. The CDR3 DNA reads TGTGCCTGGGCGATAGGCCTAGCGGGCGCAGATACGCAGTATTTT. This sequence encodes CAWAIGLAGADTQYF.

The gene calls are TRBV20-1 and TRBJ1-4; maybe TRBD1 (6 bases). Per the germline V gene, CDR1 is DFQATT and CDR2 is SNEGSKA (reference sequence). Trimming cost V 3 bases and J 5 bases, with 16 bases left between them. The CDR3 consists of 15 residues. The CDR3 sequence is CSASDGGPSNEKLFF. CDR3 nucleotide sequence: TGCAGTGCTAGTGACGGGGGCCCATCCAATGAAAAACTGTTTTTT.